This TCR beta chain was identified in a study of control samples from healthy donors and cancer patients. Some clones are missing from TCRdb's copy, which holds only in-frame ones; the method was immunoSEQ multiplex PCR. In the table there are 48,000 or so clones, about 93% of which are singletons. V lost 5 bases and J lost 9; bases outside the gene matches: 9. Looked up from germline, CDR1 is LNHDA and CDR2 is SQIVND (reference sequence). CDR3 size: 13 residues. The sample comprised PBMCs. The chain is built from TRBV19 and TRBJ1-2, with TRBD1 identical over 7 bases. The TCR comes from a woman aged 50 to 60 with head and neck cancer. The CDR3 here is CASSPGGLLSYTF. CDR3 coding DNA: TGTGCCAGTAGTCCAGGGGGACTTCTAAGCTACACCTTC. The full variable domain, in which reference TRBV19 and TRBJ1-2 provide the parts outside the CDR3, is DGGITQSPKYLFRKEGQNVTLSCEQNLNHDAMYWYRQDPGQGLRLIYYSQIVNDFQKGDIAEGYSVSREKKESFPLTVTSAQKNPTAFYLCASSPGGLLSYTFGSGTRLTVV.